These 29 T cell receptor beta chains originate from one sample sequenced in a study of T cells in Graves' hyperthyroidism and ophthalmopathy. Amplification of TCR beta CDR3 regions used RNA as the template. Initially, a first-round RT-PCR of the TCR CDR3 employed the HTBI primer set. A single record per CDR3 protein comes from TCRdb applying MiXCR to the multiplex PCR reads. This table holds about 250,000 distinct CDR3 sequences, about 24% found once. Source material: blood. These receptors all stem from a woman aged 40-49 years with Graves' ophthalmopathy.

Many counts were recorded for this clonotype. This chain connects TRBV13 to TRBJ1-5, with a tentative D call TRBD1 (5 bases). The V gene's germline CDR1 is PRHDT and CDR2 FYEKMQ (reference sequence). V was clipped by 3 bases and J by 3 bases, with 12 bases between them. There are 15 residues in the CDR3. CDR3 bases: TGTGCCAGCAGCTTCGGCAGGGCACCCAATCAGCCCCAGCATTTT. This sequence encodes CASSFGRAPNQPQHF.

The sample holds many counts of this clonotype. This sequence joins TRBV12-3 or TRBV12-4 and TRBJ1-2; 8 positions agree with TRBD1. V lost 4 bases to trimming and J lost 6 bases; unmatched junction nucleotides: 10. The CDR3 is 15 residues long. The CDR3: CASSYPTGGGNGYTF. The DNA for the CDR3 is TGTGCCAGCAGTTATCCTACAGGGGGAGGGAATGGCTACACCTTC.

The CDR3 DNA reads as TGCAGTGCTAGAGGACCCGGAAACACCATATATTTT. Its translation is CSARGPGNTIYF. The J gene is TRBJ1-3, the V gene TRBV20-1, with no clear D. This CDR3 region has 12 residues. V was trimmed by 1 base and J by 4 bases, leaving 5 bases between them. Germline CDR1 and CDR2: DFQATT and SNEGSKA (reference sequence).

This clonotype was recorded many times. A much bigger clone sits one base away, suggesting this may be a read error. The chain joins TRBV12-3 or TRBV12-4 to TRBJ2-7, with TRBD2 matching over 10 bases. CDR3 length equals 15 residues. The CDR3 sequence is CTSSETGLAFYEQYF. The CDR3 nucleotides read TGTACCAGCAGCGAAACGGGACTAGCGTTCTACGAGCAGTACTTC.

This chain uses TRBV6-4 with TRBJ2-6; the D call may be TRBD1 or TRBD2 (5 bases each). Germline CDR1 MRHNA, CDR2 SNTAGT. The CDR3 runs 16 residues. V lost 3 bases and J 0 bases, leaving 9 bases between the germline ends. The CDR3, as DNA: TGTGCCAGCAGTGAGAGGGGCGCCTCTGGGGCCAACGTCCTGACTTTC. Amino acid sequence: CASSERGASGANVLTF.

The chain links TRBV4-1 to TRBJ2-1, with D unresolved. This CDR3 spans 15 amino acids. Per germline, CDR1 MGHRA and CDR2 YSYEKL. Trimming pared 0 bases from V and 7 bases from J, leaving 13 bases between. The CDR3 nucleotides are TGCGCCAGCAGCCAAGAGGTCATAAGACGGAATGAGCAGTTCTTC. It yields the protein CASSQEVIRRNEQFF.

The sample holds many counts of this clonotype. One junction end disagrees with the germline gene, perhaps due to a read error. V usage is TRBV4-1 and J usage is TRBJ2-7; D is perhaps TRBD2 (5 bases). Germline lookup yields CDR1 MGHRA and CDR2 YSYEKL. The CDR3 totals 14 residues. CDR3 residues: CASSLERRSYEQYF. The CDR3 bases are TGTGCCAGCAGCTTAGAGCGGAGGTCCTACGAGCAGTACTTC.

This clonotype was seen ten or more times. The CDR3 DNA reads TGTGCCAGTTACCGAGCCGGGACAGGAGACTATACGCAGTATTTT. The encoded protein is CASYRAGTGDYTQYF. The V gene is TRBV6-1, the J gene TRBJ2-3, with TRBD1 matching over 8 bases. The V and J ends lost 9 bases and 7 bases, in that order; junction bases with no gene match: 15. Germline V gene data show CDR1 as MNHNS and CDR2 as SASEGT. This CDR3 region has 15 residues.

This clonotype was observed many times. J is TRBJ2-1 and V is TRBV7-8; D gene unclear. Trimming took off 5 bases at V and 5 bases at J, with 16 bases between the two ends. CDR1 is SGHVS and CDR2 is FQNEAQ in the germline V gene. This CDR3 is built from 15 residues. The CDR3 spells CASSLRVFVDNEQFF. The CDR3 DNA is TGTGCCAGCAGCCTCCGGGTCTTTGTTGACAATGAGCAGTTCTTC. The complete variable domain, with remaining parts taken from reference TRBV7-8 and TRBJ2-1, reads GAGVSQSPRYKVAKRGQDVALRCDPISGHVSLFWYQQALGQGPEFLTYFQNEAQLDKSGLPSDRFFAERPEGSVSTLKIQRTQQEDSAVYLCASSLRVFVDNEQFFGPGTRLTVL.

This clonotype was counted many times. In DNA form, the CDR3 reads TGTGCCAGCAGTGGACAGGGTCGTTCCTACGAGCAGTACTTC. It translates to CASSGQGRSYEQYF. V usage is TRBV2 and J usage is TRBJ2-7, with TRBD1 matching 7 bases. The J segment lost 1 base and the V segment lost 4 bases, leaving 4 bases of the junction unmatched. There are 14 residues in the CDR3. CDR1 SNHLY and CDR2 FYNNEI come from the germline V gene. The full variable domain, in which reference TRBV2 and TRBJ2-7 provide the parts outside the CDR3, is EPEVTQTPSHQVTQMGQEVILRCVPISNHLYFYWYRQILGQKVEFLVSFYNNEISEKSEIFDDQFSVERPDGSNFTLKIRSTKLEDSAMYFCASSGQGRSYEQYFGPGTRLTVT.

In this sample, this clonotype turned up many times. The gene calls are TRBV5-6 and TRBJ2-5, with no clear D. CDR1 is SGHDT and CDR2 is YYEEEE in the germline V gene. Trimming cost V 2 bases and J 4 bases, with 6 bases left between them. The CDR3 spans 12 residues. This CDR3 reads CASSFSTETQYF. The CDR3 DNA follows: TGTGCCAGCAGCTTTTCTACAGAGACCCAGTACTTC.

This clonotype was counted many times. The genes are TRBV28 and TRBJ1-2; no reliable D call. Germline V gene lookup returns CDR1 MDHEN and CDR2 SYDVKM. The CDR3 length is 15 residues. V shed 8 bases and J shed 4 bases, with 20 bases lying between them. The CDR3 region is CASRPPAGRGYGYTF. CDR3 bases: TGTGCCAGCCGGCCCCCCGCGGGGAGAGGCTATGGCTACACCTTC.

This clonotype was detected a few times. This rearrangement joins TRBV28 to TRBJ1-2; 9 positions match TRBD1. With V trimmed by 6 bases and J by 6 bases, 5 bases remained unmatched. The germline V gene has CDR1 MDHEN and CDR2 SYDVKM. This CDR3 has 13 amino acids. The DNA of the CDR3 is TGTGCCAGCAGGTACCGGGACAGGGATGGCTACACCTTC. Residues: CASRYRDRDGYTF.

This rearrangement joins TRBV6-1 to TRBJ1-1; D might be TRBD1 (6 bases). Germline V gene lookup returns CDR1 MNHNS and CDR2 SASEGT. This CDR3 is 11 amino acids long. V was shortened by 6 bases and J by 8 bases, with 10 bases between the two germline ends. The CDR3 is CASRRTDEAFF. The CDR3 nucleotides read TGTGCCAGCAGACGGACAGACGAAGCTTTCTTT.

This rearrangement joins TRBV12-3 or TRBV12-4 to TRBJ2-7; D might be TRBD2 (6 bases). V was clipped by 5 bases and J by 2 bases, with 16 bases between them. This CDR3 region has 15 residues. CDR3 in DNA: TGTGCCAGCAGTGAAACGGGGGAGGTCACCTACGAGCAGTACTTC. It is translated as CASSETGEVTYEQYF.

This clonotype was recorded at least ten times. The CDR3 nucleotides read TGCGCCAGCAGCGGACTCTGGGGGGCTGATGGCTACACCTTC. Its translation: CASSGLWGADGYTF. The chain uses TRBV4-1 and TRBJ1-2; TRBD1 is a possible D gene (6 bases). This CDR3 has 14 residues. Germline CDR1 and CDR2: MGHRA and YSYEKL. Trimming took 5 bases from V and 6 from J, leaving 16 bases between them.

V usage is TRBV29-1 and J usage is TRBJ2-7; D tentatively reads TRBD1 or TRBD2 (6 bases each). The V end lost 2 bases, the J end lost 6 bases, and 14 bases lay between the germline ends. Germline V lookup: CDR1 SQVTM, CDR2 ANQGSEA. The CDR3 has 13 residues. The CDR3 region is CSVERGVGSEQYF. CDR3 bases: TGCAGCGTTGAAAGGGGGGTAGGGTCCGAGCAGTACTTC.

This clonotype was observed many times. The chain links TRBV6-2 or TRBV6-3 to TRBJ2-2; the match to TRBD2 covers 13 bases. V was clipped by 6 bases and J by 6 bases; unmatched bases: 16. The CDR3 extends over 19 amino acids. Germline-derived CDR1 and CDR2 are MNHEY and SVGEGT. CDR3 residues: CASSPRTPGLAGESGELFF. The DNA of the CDR3 is TGTGCCAGCAGCCCTCGAACTCCTGGACTAGCGGGAGAATCCGGGGAGCTGTTTTTT.

The table lists this clonotype with a few counts. The chain recombines TRBV11-1 with TRBJ2-2; D unresolved. V was clipped by 2 bases and J by 1 base, with 11 bases between them. CDR1 and CDR2 (germline): SGHAT, FQDESV (reference sequence). The CDR3 is 16 residues long. This CDR3 is CASSLYGRQNTGELFF. The CDR3 DNA reads as TGTGCCAGCAGCTTATATGGCCGCCAGAACACCGGGGAGCTGTTTTTT.

The chain couples TRBV20-1 to TRBJ1-2; D uncertain. This CDR3 comprises 14 residues. Trimming left V 0 bases short and J 0 bases short, with 8 bases between. Germline loops: CDR1 DFQATT, CDR2 SNEGSKA (reference sequence). Written as DNA, the CDR3 is TGCAGTGCTAGAGATCTTCGCTCTAACTATGGCTACACCTTC. It specifies CSARDLRSNYGYTF.

This clonotype was recorded many times. The chain has TRBV19 and TRBJ2-7, with 14 nucleotides matching TRBD2. The germline CDR1 and CDR2 sequences are LNHDA and SQIVND (reference sequence). Trimming at V came to 3 bases and at J to 6 bases, leaving 7 bases not matched to a gene. The CDR3 loop spans 16 amino acids. The CDR3 spells CASSIRVGTSGSEQYF. CDR3 nucleotides: TGTGCCAGTAGTATTCGGGTCGGGACTAGCGGGAGCGAGCAGTACTTC.

This clonotype came up many times. This chain joins TRBV11-2 and TRBJ2-2; the match to TRBD2 covers 12 bases. V lost 5 bases, J lost 4 bases, and 5 bases stayed unmatched. This CDR3 region has 16 residues. Germline-derived CDR1 and CDR2 are SGHAT and FQNNGV. The CDR3 sequence is CASSRGLAGSTGELFF. As DNA, the CDR3 is TGTGCCAGCAGCCGCGGACTAGCGGGGTCCACCGGGGAGCTGTTTTTT.

In this sample, this clonotype turned up many times. This sequence joins TRBV2 and TRBJ2-5, with 8 bases fitting TRBD2. The CDR3 is 12 residues long. Looked up from germline, CDR1 is SNHLY and CDR2 is FYNNEI. J lost 1 base, V lost 8 bases, and 0 bases had no gene match. CDR3 bases: TGTGCCAGCGGGACTAGCCAAGAGACCCAGTACTTC. This encodes CASGTSQETQYF.

V gene TRBV12-3 or TRBV12-4 combines with J gene TRBJ2-7, with D perhaps TRBD1 (6 bases). The CDR3 covers 14 residues. Deletions cut 3 bases from V and 2 bases from J, with 11 bases between. CDR3 nucleotides: TGTGCCAGCAGTTTCGGGACACGGACCTACGAGCAGTACTTC. Translated: CASSFGTRTYEQYF.

This clonotype was recorded many times. The rearrangement uses TRBV19 and TRBJ1-1; tentatively, D is TRBD1 (5 bases). V was cut by 3 bases and J by 7 bases, with 21 bases left in between. The CDR3 spans 16 residues. Germline CDR1 LNHDA, CDR2 SQIVND (reference sequence). The CDR3 region is CASSMEVGGRGSEAFF. The CDR3 bases are TGTGCCAGTAGTATGGAGGTAGGAGGGAGGGGAAGTGAAGCTTTCTTT.

This clonotype has more than one count but fewer than ten. V usage is TRBV7-9 and J usage is TRBJ2-7, with unresolved D. Per the germline V gene, CDR1 is SEHNR and CDR2 is FQNEAQ (reference sequence). V dropped 0 bases and J dropped 3 bases, with 6 bases sitting between them. The CDR3 contains 13 residues. The CDR3 reads CASSLASIYEQYF. In nucleotides, the CDR3 is TGTGCCAGCAGCTTAGCCTCAATCTACGAGCAGTACTTC.

This clonotype was picked up many times. The genes are TRBV7-9 and TRBJ2-7; no definite D call. The V gene lost 2 bases and the J gene lost 2 bases, with 10 bases spanning the gap. The CDR3 contains 14 residues. Germline V lookup: CDR1 SEHNR, CDR2 FQNEAQ (reference sequence). The CDR3 bases are TGTGCCAGCAGCTTACAGCACAACCCCTACGAGCAGTACTTC. Amino acids: CASSLQHNPYEQYF.

This clonotype was counted at least ten times. The rearrangement joins TRBV24-1 to TRBJ2-5; the match to TRBD1 covers 10 bases. Germline CDR1 and CDR2: KGHDR and SFDVKD. The length of the CDR3 is 15 residues. V dropped 4 bases and J dropped 4; count of bases not matched to a gene: 5. This chain's CDR3 is CATSEAGTGVETQYF. CDR3 in DNA: TGTGCCACCAGTGAGGCCGGGACAGGGGTAGAGACCCAGTACTTC.

This clonotype was detected ten times or more. The CDR3 sequence: CASKPDRESEGYTF. For the CDR3, the DNA is TGTGCCAGCAAACCGGACAGGGAAAGTGAGGGCTACACCTTC. The chain is built from TRBV6-5 and TRBJ1-2; TRBD1 agrees at 8 bases. Germline V gene sequence: CDR1 MNHEY, CDR2 SVGAGI. The CDR3 contains 14 residues. Trimming at V came to 7 bases and at J to 8 bases, leaving 12 bases not matched to a gene.